This TCR beta chain was observed in a study of T cell repertoires in cytomegalovirus infection. Study-wide context: An indication of both CMV infection and matching HLA type came from public TCR beta signatures. Study-wide results and limits: There were HLA-C-restricted CMV-specific TCR beta clonotypes dominating the ex vivo response.

CDR1 is SNHLY, CDR2 FYNNEI, per germline. CDR3 length equals 13 residues. TCRdb ran MiXCR on the reads and lists one entry per CDR3 protein. The sample holds approximately 500,000 distinct CDR3 sequences, around 11% seen once. Note on this clonotype: Its antigen is not known. A much more abundant neighbour one base away suggests this may be a read error.

The chain has TRBV2 and TRBJ2-5; D is undetermined. The sequence was obtained from a human donor in good health (CMV status not recorded). Some clones in this sample may be carry-over from other donors' samples. Sequencing input: PBMCs. In DNA form, the CDR3 reads TGTGCCAGCGGTGAAAGTATCCAAGAGACCCAGTACTTC. Protein sequence: CASGESIQETQYF. The complete variable domain, with remaining parts taken from reference TRBV2 and TRBJ2-5, reads EPEVTQTPSHQVTQMGQEVILRCVPISNHLYFYWYRQILGQKVEFLVSFYNNEISEKSEIFDDQFSVERPDGSNFTLKIRSTKLEDSAMYFCASGESIQETQYFGPGTRLLVL.